Listed below are T cell receptor beta chains from one sample, sequenced in a study of regulatory and conventional T cells in RAG deficiency. The table came from immunoSEQ multiplex PCR; TCRdb's copy has only in-frame clones and leaves some out. Of fewer than 9,500 clones listed, 93% are singletons. These data are also associated with another study on regulatory T cells.

The sample taken for sequencing was CD127- CD25+ CD4+ Tregs sorted from blood. The receptors here all came from a human donor in good health. Both conserved end residues are part of each CDR3. The order of the fields is D gene, J gene, V gene, clone size, CDR3 DNA, CDR3 protein. The D gene is left open where the match is weak. Size tells how often a clone was seen (once, few, many) or the class of an expanded clone, and some rows leave it out.

>.|TRBJ1-5|TRBV18|.
TGTGCCAGCTCACCCCCCCCAGGGTCCTTCAATCAGCCCCAGCATTTT
CASSPPPGSFNQPQHF
>.|TRBJ1-1|TRBV5-8|.
TGTGCCAGCACTATACGGCGGGGGAGATCAACCCTCATGAACACTGAAGCTTTCTTT
CASTIRRGRSTLMNTEAFF
>.|TRBJ1-1|TRBV6-4|.
TGTGCCAGCAGTGTCGAGACAGGAATCACTGAAGCTTTCTTT
CASSVETGITEAFF
>.|TRBJ1-2|TRBV5-1|.
TGCGCCAGCAGCTTGGACAGGGCTAACTATGGCTACACCTTC
CASSLDRANYGYTF
>.|TRBJ2-1|TRBV7-2|.
TGTGCCAGCAGCTTAGAGAGAGGTTCTTACAATGAGCAGTTCTTC
CASSLERGSYNEQFF
>TRBD2|TRBJ2-5|TRBV29-1|.
TGCAGCGTTGAATCCGGACTAGCGGGGGGGTGGGAGACCCAGTACTTC
CSVESGLAGGWETQYF
>.|TRBJ1-2|TRBV6-5|.
TGTGCCACCTCCAATTCCGTCGGGACTCCTAACCGCTACACCTTC
CATSNSVGTPNRYTF
>.|TRBJ2-4|TRBV19|.
TGTGCCAGTATTGGAGGAGGATCCGGCAAAAACATTCAGTACTTC
CASIGGGSGKNIQYF
>TRBD1|TRBJ1-5|TRBV19|.
TGTGCCAGTAGTGGGGACAGGGGGCTTCAGCCCCAGCATTTT
CASSGDRGLQPQHF
>TRBD2|TRBJ2-1|TRBV2|.
TGTGCCAGCATTCCGGGACTAGCGGGGGAGACCTACAATGAGCAGTTCTTC
CASIPGLAGETYNEQFF
>TRBD2|TRBJ2-3|TRBV7-9|.
TGTGCCAGCAGCTTATCCGGGACTAGCGGGAGGGATCCGCAGTATTTT
CASSLSGTSGRDPQYF
>TRBD2|TRBJ2-1|TRBV9|.
TGTGCCAGCAGCGTGACTAGCGGGAGCTCCTACAATGAGCAGTTCTTC
CASSVTSGSSYNEQFF
>.|TRBJ1-2|TRBV19|.
TGTGCCAGTCAGGGATCCTACTATGGCTACACCTTC
CASQGSYYGYTF
>TRBD1|TRBJ1-6|TRBV6-5|.
TGTGCCACCCTAAGGACAGGCCTATATAATTCACCCCTCCACTTT
CATLRTGLYNSPLHF
>.|TRBJ2-3|TRBV30|.
TGTGCCTGGAGTGAGTGGGGGGATCGAGATACGCAGTATTTT
CAWSEWGDRDTQYF
>.|TRBJ2-7|TRBV12-5|once
TGTGCTAGTGGTTTGGCCCCCCGGACAGACTACGAGCAGTACTTC
CASGLAPRTDYEQYF
>TRBD1|TRBJ2-7|TRBV18|.
TGTGCCAGCTCCCAAATGACAGGGGGCAGCGAGCAGTACTTC
CASSQMTGGSEQYF
>TRBD1|TRBJ2-7|TRBV11-2|.
TGTGCCAGCAGCTTCCGGGACAGGGGCTACGAGCAGTACTTC
CASSFRDRGYEQYF
>.|TRBJ2-2|TRBV9|.
TGTGCCAGCAGCGTCGGGGGGCTGAACACCGGGGAGCTGTTTTTT
CASSVGGLNTGELFF
>.|TRBJ1-6|TRBV9|.
TGTGCCAGCAGCCCCCGGGACTGGCTTAATTCCCCCCTCCACTTT
CASSPRDWLNSPLHF
>TRBD2|TRBJ2-5|TRBV5-1|.
TGCGCCAGCAGCTACCACAGACTAGCGGGGGACTCGGGAGAGACCCAGTACTTC
CASSYHRLAGDSGETQYF
>.|TRBJ2-1|TRBV7-6|.
TGTGCCAGCAGCTTACAACAGGGCAGTAGTGAGCAGTTCTTC
CASSLQQGSSEQFF
>.|TRBJ2-7|TRBV11-2|.
TGTGCCAGCAGCGCGAGCAGGGTCCTACGGGCCTACGAGCAGTACTTC
CASSASRVLRAYEQYF
>TRBD1|TRBJ1-4|TRBV4-1|few
TGCGCCAGCAGCCAAGGACAGGGGGCTAACTCCGCAACTAATGAAAAACTGTTTTTT
CASSQGQGANSATNEKLFF
>TRBD2|TRBJ2-3|TRBV5-1|.
TGCGCCAGCAGCTTAGCGGGGGCAGATACGCAGTATTTT
CASSLAGADTQYF
>TRBD2|TRBJ2-7|TRBV11-3|.
TGTGCCAGCAGCCCTACCCGGACTAGCGCCGAGCAGTACTTC
CASSPTRTSAEQYF
>TRBD1|TRBJ1-5|TRBV2|.
TGTGCCAGCAGGACCGGGACAGAAATCAATCAGCCCCAGCATTTT
CASRTGTEINQPQHF
>.|TRBJ1-3|TRBV6-6|.
TGTGCCAGCAGCCGGGGGGGGTACTCTGGAAACACCATATATTTT
CASSRGGYSGNTIYF
>.|TRBJ1-3|TRBV6-5|.
TGTGCCAGCAGTTACAGGCAGGGGATCTCTGGAAACACCATATATTTT
CASSYRQGISGNTIYF
>TRBD2|TRBJ2-2|TRBV18|.
TGTGCCAGCTCACCATTCCAGCCGGGGGGTTACACCGGGGAGCTGTTTTTT
CASSPFQPGGYTGELFF
>TRBD1|TRBJ1-2|TRBV4-2|once
TGTGCCAGCAGCCAAGATGTCCTGACAGGGCGGGATGGCTACACCTTC
CASSQDVLTGRDGYTF
>.|TRBJ1-6|TRBV7-2|.
TGTGCCAGCAGCCCACCCGGTGCGTCACCCCTCCACTTT
CASSPPGASPLHF
>TRBD2|TRBJ2-2|TRBV6-1|.
TGTGCCAGCAGTATGGGACTAGCGGGAGCCGGGGAGCTGTTTTTT
CASSMGLAGAGELFF
>.|TRBJ2-1|TRBV7-2|.
TGTGCCAGCAGCTTCGTTGAGCAGTTCTTC
CASSFVEQFF
>.|TRBJ2-7|TRBV7-2|.
TGTGCCAGCAGCTCTATCCCAGGGTCCGAGCAGTACTTC
CASSSIPGSEQYF